What follows is one T cell receptor beta chain and its context. As yet, its antigen is unknown. A read error may be the cause here, since a much bigger clone is one base away. TCRdb called the 5' RACE reads again in MiXCR, with one record for every CDR3 protein. This repertoire shows over 15,000 distinct CDR3 sequences, around 7% found once; its top ten account for about 20%. The data are from a study of spatial heterogeneity in lung cancer. Study-level information: Every unique TCR and UMI combination, on average, appeared more than ten times in raw reads.

Trimming stripped 2 bases from V and 1 base from J, with 8 bases between. The CDR3 runs 14 residues. Germline assignment: CDR1 SGHAT and CDR2 FQDESV (reference sequence). Whole-study results and caveats: In tumors, expanded intratumoral alpha and beta TCR counts tracked mutation counts.

Time point given: sample taken at primary tumor resection. The starting material was lung tumor tissue, obtained at surgery. This clonotype originated in a female donor with early-stage non-small cell lung cancer. The rearrangement joins TRBV11-1 to TRBJ1-1; D remains ambiguous. Here the CDR3 DNA reads TGTGCCAGCAGCTTATGGTCCACGAACACTGAAGCTTTCTTT. It encodes CASSLWSTNTEAFF. The full variable domain, completed using reference TRBV11-1 and TRBJ1-1, is EAEVAQSPRYKITEKSQAVAFWCDPISGHATLYWYRQILGQGPELLVQFQDESVVDDSQLPKDRFSAERLKGVDSTLKIQPAELGDSAMYLCASSLWSTNTEAFFGQGTRLTVV.